Presented here are 7 T cell receptor beta chains from one specimen sequenced in a study of response to subunit inactivated influenza vaccine. TCRdb analysed the RT-PCR reads with MiXCR anew, one entry per CDR3 protein. The sample carries some 800,000 distinct CDR3 sequences, 21% recorded once. This specimen consisted of PBMCs from blood, obtained 4 to 6 days after vaccination. These TCRs come from a man aged 45 to 65 who received an inactivated influenza vaccine.

V gene TRBV7-2 combines with J gene TRBJ2-2, with TRBD1 matching 7 bases. The V gene end was trimmed by 3 bases and the J gene end by 7 bases; junction bases not matched to a gene: 14. This CDR3 has 17 residues. The germline V gene encodes CDR1 SGHTA and CDR2 FQGNSA. The CDR3 spells CASSFRTGAVEGGELFF. As DNA, the CDR3 is TGTGCCAGCAGCTTTAGGACAGGCGCCGTAGAAGGCGGGGAGCTGTTTTTT.

The rearrangement links TRBV7-9 to TRBJ2-6; the D gene is possibly TRBD2 (6 bases). The CDR3 loop spans 15 amino acids. The V gene's germline CDR1 is SEHNR and CDR2 FQNEAQ (reference sequence). V lost 5 bases, J lost 4 bases, and 12 bases lay in between. The CDR3 loop is CASSPGGFGANVLTF. Here the CDR3 DNA reads TGTGCCAGCAGCCCTGGGGGGTTCGGGGCCAACGTCCTGACTTTC.

This clonotype occurred once. One end of the junction fails to match germline, which may point to a read error. This sequence joins TRBV27 and TRBJ2-1, with 11 bases aligning to TRBD2. This CDR3 is 18 amino acids long. Germline V gives CDR1 MNHEY, CDR2 SMNVEV (reference sequence). DNA for the CDR3: TGTGCCCGCAGTTTATTCTCTTGGGGTAGCGGGAGGGACAATGAGCAGTTCTTC. It codes for CARSLFSWGSGRDNEQFF.

The genes are TRBV15 and TRBJ1-5; tentative D call: TRBD1 (5 bases). The germline CDR1 and CDR2 sequences are LNHNV and YYDKDF (reference sequence). This CDR3 is 14 amino acids long. V was pared by 5 bases and J by 9 bases, with 17 bases between. The CDR3 bases are TGTGCCACCAGCCCTCTCGACAGCAGCGGGCCCCAGCATTTT. This gives the protein CATSPLDSSGPQHF.

J is TRBJ2-2 and V is TRBV2; tentatively, D is TRBD1 or TRBD2 (5 bases each). The V and J ends lost 2 bases and 5 bases respectively, with 12 bases between them. The CDR3 consists of 15 residues. Germline-derived CDR1 and CDR2 are SNHLY and FYNNEI. The CDR3: CASSEWGFGTGELFF. CDR3 DNA: TGTGCCAGCAGTGAATGGGGGTTCGGGACCGGGGAGCTGTTTTTT.

This clonotype was seen repeatedly, ten times or more. This chain joins TRBV20-1 and TRBJ1-1, with TRBD1 as a possible D gene (5 bases). This CDR3 comprises 13 residues. Germline CDR1 and CDR2: DFQATT and SNEGSKA (reference sequence). V was clipped by 8 bases and J by 4 bases, with 17 bases between them. CDR3 sequence (DNA): TGCAGTCGATACCGGGACTCCAGCACTGAAGCTTTCTTT. This sequence encodes CSRYRDSSTEAFF.

This clonotype has a handful of counts. The rearrangement uses TRBV7-2 and TRBJ2-1; a possible D gene is TRBD2 (5 bases). V was cut by 5 bases and J by 6 bases, with 17 bases left in between. This CDR3 has 15 amino acids. Germline CDR1 and CDR2: SGHTA and FQGNSA. The CDR3 nucleotides are TGTGCCAGCAGCACCCGACCGGACTTCTTCAATGAGCAGTTCTTC. Its protein product is CASSTRPDFFNEQFF. The whole variable domain, filled in from reference TRBV7-2 and TRBJ2-1, reads GAGVSQSPSNKVTEKGKDVELRCDPISGHTALYWYRQSLGQGLEFLIYFQGNSAPDKSGLPSDRFSAERTGGSVSTLTIQRTQQEDSAVYLCASSTRPDFFNEQFFGPGTRLTVL.